The 8 T cell receptor beta chains reported below all come from one sample, sequenced in a study of early T cells in non-severe SARS-CoV-2 infection. TCRdb reprocessed the 5' RACE reads via MiXCR and lists one record per CDR3 protein. The sample consists of about 98,000 distinct CDR3 sequences, over 10% of them appearing once. The sample consisted of whole blood. All receptors derive from an adult who was a healthcare worker with PCR-confirmed SARS-CoV-2 infection or an uninfected control (not recorded which).

This clonotype was recorded many times. The J gene is TRBJ1-6, the V gene TRBV20-1; 10 bases map to TRBD1. The CDR3 loop spans 14 amino acids. Trimming at V came to 5 bases and at J to 9 bases, leaving 7 bases not matched to a gene. Per germline, CDR1 DFQATT and CDR2 SNEGSKA (reference sequence). This CDR3 is CSAQWGDRGSPLHF. The CDR3 nucleotides read TGCAGTGCTCAGTGGGGGGACAGGGGTTCACCCCTCCACTTT.

This clonotype was seen many times. This chain links TRBV6-1 with TRBJ2-1; perhaps TRBD2 as D (6 bases). Per germline, CDR1 MNHNS and CDR2 SASEGT. The CDR3 is made up of 14 amino acids. Between the trimmed V and J ends, which lost 0 bases and 6 bases, there was a span of 9 bases. Here the CDR3 reads CASSEAHGGNEQFF. DNA for the CDR3: TGTGCCAGCAGTGAAGCGCACGGGGGCAATGAGCAGTTCTTC.

This clonotype was seen at least ten times. The chain joins TRBV4-3 to TRBJ1-2; tentative D call: TRBD1 (5 bases). The V end lost 0 bases, the J end lost 7 bases, and 18 bases lay between the germline ends. There are 16 residues in the CDR3. In germline, CDR1 is LGHNA, CDR2 YSLEER. CDR3 nucleotides: TGCGCCAGCAGCCAAGAGTATCAGGGTTCAGTCGGTGGCTACACCTTC. Protein sequence: CASSQEYQGSVGGYTF.

This clonotype was counted a few times. This chain uses TRBV28 with TRBJ2-5; D gene uncertain. Germline assignment: CDR1 MDHEN and CDR2 SYDVKM. This CDR3 has 14 residues. Trimming shortened V by 3 bases and J by 1 base, and 9 bases separated the two germline ends. For the CDR3, the DNA is TGTGCCAGCAGTTTCCTGGCGGCCCAAGAGACCCAGTACTTC. This sequence encodes CASSFLAAQETQYF.

At least ten counts were recorded for this clonotype. V gene TRBV7-8 combines with J gene TRBJ2-7; 9 bases map to TRBD2. Trimming removed 4 bases from V and 5 bases from J; junction bases left unmatched: 6. Germline lookup yields CDR1 SGHVS and CDR2 FQNEAQ. The CDR3 is 14 amino acids. The CDR3 sequence: CASSSRLAVDEQYF. DNA for the CDR3: TGTGCCAGCAGCTCCCGACTAGCGGTCGACGAGCAGTACTTC.

This clonotype was recorded a few times. The genes are TRBV20-1 and TRBJ2-1; D gene uncertain. The CDR3 runs 14 residues. Germline V lookup: CDR1 DFQATT, CDR2 SNEGSKA (reference sequence). Trimming took 0 bases from V and 9 from J, leaving 15 bases between them. The CDR3 sequence is CSARDHMVASEQFF. The CDR3 DNA is TGCAGTGCTAGAGATCATATGGTTGCTAGTGAGCAGTTCTTC.

A few counts support this clonotype. This rearrangement joins TRBV6-5 to TRBJ2-7; 9 bases align to TRBD1. Germline V CDR1 and CDR2: MNHEY, SVGAGI. J was trimmed by 3 bases and V by 3 bases; bases with no gene match: 6. The CDR3 has 15 amino acids. The CDR3 loop reads CASSYRRTGDYEQYF. CDR3 coding DNA: TGTGCCAGCAGTTATAGGCGGACAGGGGACTACGAGCAGTACTTC.

V and J are TRBV29-1 and TRBJ2-1; 14 bases line up with TRBD2. The CDR3 runs 15 residues. Germline V gene data show CDR1 as SQVTM and CDR2 as ANQGSEA. J gave up 2 bases and V 3 bases, and 0 bases lay outside the gene matches. Here the CDR3 reads CSVEGLAGAYNEQFF. The CDR3, as DNA: TGCAGCGTTGAGGGACTAGCGGGAGCCTACAATGAGCAGTTCTTC.